A single T cell receptor (beta chain) is shown here with its context. Its antigen is still unknown. The study ran its PCR with 60 Vbeta and 13 Jbeta primers. Measured with immunoSEQ multiplex PCR; TCRdb has only the in-frame clones, and not every one. The repertoire has 100,000 to 150,000 clones, 75% to 85% of them found once; the top ten carry roughly 4%. This sample is part of a study of cytomegalovirus exposure and HLA in healthy donors. Study observations and caveats: The study carried out a later analysis of TCR beta sequences. It associated 15,000 to 20,000 of them with specific HLA alleles at a false discovery rate of 0.05. Sequencing likely generated an artifact that appeared as a cluster of highly shared sequence variants. A missense DCLRE1C variant was associated with V- and J-gene trimming of TCR beta chains in a later analysis, and an independent cohort replicated the association. A list of about 180 TCR beta chains associated with cytomegalovirus was given.

The V and J ends lost 2 bases and 4 bases respectively, with 7 bases between them. The CDR3 spans 13 residues. Germline V gene sequence: CDR1 SGDLS, CDR2 YYNGEE. The TCR sequence derives from a woman aged 40 to 50 in good health and CMV-seronegative. The J gene is TRBJ2-1, the V gene TRBV9; perhaps TRBD2 as D (5 bases). Sequencing was performed on PBMCs. In nucleotides, the CDR3 is TGTGCCAGCAGCGTTAGGGAGTACAATGAGCAGTTCTTC. It yields the protein CASSVREYNEQFF.